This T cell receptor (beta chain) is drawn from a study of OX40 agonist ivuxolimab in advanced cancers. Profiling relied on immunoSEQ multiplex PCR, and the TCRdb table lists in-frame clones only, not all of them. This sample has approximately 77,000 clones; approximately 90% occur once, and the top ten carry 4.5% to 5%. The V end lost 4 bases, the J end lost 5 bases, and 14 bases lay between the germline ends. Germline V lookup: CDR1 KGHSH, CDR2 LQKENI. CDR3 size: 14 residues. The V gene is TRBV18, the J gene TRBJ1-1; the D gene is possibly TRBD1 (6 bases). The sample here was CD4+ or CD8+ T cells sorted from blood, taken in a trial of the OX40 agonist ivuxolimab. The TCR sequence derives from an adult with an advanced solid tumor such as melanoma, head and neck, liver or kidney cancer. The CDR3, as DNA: TGTGCCAGCTCACGGGGTGGGGGCGTAACTGAAGCTTTCTTT. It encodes CASSRGGGVTEAFF.